This TCR beta chain originates from a study of control samples from healthy donors and cancer patients. The CDR3 is made up of 16 amino acids. Libraries were prepared by immunoSEQ multiplex PCR; TCRdb keeps only in-frame clonotypes and omits some of them. The sample has about 96,000 clones; over 90% are singletons. V gene TRBV21-1 combines with J gene TRBJ1-3; the table's D call of TRBD1 was not tested on the DNA. TRBV21-1 is tagged as a pseudogene. The sequenced sample was blood. The TCR originated in a man younger than 35 in good health. The CDR3 here is CASSKDARGRGNTIYF. CDR3 in DNA: TGTGCCAGCAGCAAAGATGCCAGGGGGCGAGGAAACACCATATATTTT.